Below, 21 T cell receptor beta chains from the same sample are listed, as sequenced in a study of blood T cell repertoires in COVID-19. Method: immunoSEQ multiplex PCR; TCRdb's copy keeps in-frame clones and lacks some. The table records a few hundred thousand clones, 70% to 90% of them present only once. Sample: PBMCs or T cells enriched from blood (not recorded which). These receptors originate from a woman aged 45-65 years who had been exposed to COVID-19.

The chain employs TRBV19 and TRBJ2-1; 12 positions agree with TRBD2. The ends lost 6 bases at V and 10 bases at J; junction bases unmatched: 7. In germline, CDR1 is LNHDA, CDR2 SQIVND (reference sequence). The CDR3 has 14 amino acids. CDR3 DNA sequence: TGTGCCAGTAGACCTAGCGGGGGGGCAAGAGAGCAGTTCTTC. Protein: CASRPSGGAREQFF.

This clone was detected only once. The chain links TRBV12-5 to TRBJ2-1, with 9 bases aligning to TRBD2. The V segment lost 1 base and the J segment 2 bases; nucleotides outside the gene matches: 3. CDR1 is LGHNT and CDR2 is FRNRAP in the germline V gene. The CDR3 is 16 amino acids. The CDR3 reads CASGLALAGAYNEQFF. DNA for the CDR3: TGTGCTAGTGGTTTGGCCTTAGCGGGGGCCTACAATGAGCAGTTCTTC.

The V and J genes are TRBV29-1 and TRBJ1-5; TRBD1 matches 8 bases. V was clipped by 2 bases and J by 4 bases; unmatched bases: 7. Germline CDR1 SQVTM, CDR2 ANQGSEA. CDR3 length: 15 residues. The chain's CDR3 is CSVETGGTPNQPQHF. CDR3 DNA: TGCAGCGTTGAAACAGGGGGAACCCCTAATCAGCCCCAGCATTTT.

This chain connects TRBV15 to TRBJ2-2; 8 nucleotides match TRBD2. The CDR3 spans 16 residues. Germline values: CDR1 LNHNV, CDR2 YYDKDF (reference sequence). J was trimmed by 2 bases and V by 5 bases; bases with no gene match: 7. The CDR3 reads CATSRGGGTNTGELFF. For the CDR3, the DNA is TGTGCCACCAGCCGTGGCGGGGGGACCAACACCGGGGAGCTGTTTTTT.

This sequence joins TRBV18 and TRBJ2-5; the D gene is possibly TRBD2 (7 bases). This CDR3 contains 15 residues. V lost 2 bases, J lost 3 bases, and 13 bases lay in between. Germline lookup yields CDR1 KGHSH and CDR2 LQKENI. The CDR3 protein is CASSPMGGQEETQYF. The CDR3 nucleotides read TGTGCCAGCTCACCAATGGGGGGGCAAGAAGAGACCCAGTACTTC.

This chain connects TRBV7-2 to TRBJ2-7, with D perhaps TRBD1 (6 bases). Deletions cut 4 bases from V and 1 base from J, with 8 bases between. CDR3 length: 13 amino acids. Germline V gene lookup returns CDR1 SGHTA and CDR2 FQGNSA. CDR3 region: CASSYGTSYEQYF. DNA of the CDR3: TGTGCCAGCAGCTACGGGACATCCTACGAGCAGTACTTC.

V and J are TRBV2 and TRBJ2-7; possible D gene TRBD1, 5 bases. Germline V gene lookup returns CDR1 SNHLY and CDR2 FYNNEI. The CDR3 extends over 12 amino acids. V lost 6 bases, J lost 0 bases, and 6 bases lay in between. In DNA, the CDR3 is TGTGCCAGCAGACAGGTCTCCTACGAGCAGTACTTC. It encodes CASRQVSYEQYF.

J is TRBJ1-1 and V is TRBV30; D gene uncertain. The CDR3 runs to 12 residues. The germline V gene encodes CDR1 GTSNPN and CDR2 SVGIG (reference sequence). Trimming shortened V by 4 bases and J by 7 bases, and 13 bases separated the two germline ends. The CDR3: CAWIERQVEAFF. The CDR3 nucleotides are TGTGCCTGGATCGAGAGACAAGTTGAAGCTTTCTTT.

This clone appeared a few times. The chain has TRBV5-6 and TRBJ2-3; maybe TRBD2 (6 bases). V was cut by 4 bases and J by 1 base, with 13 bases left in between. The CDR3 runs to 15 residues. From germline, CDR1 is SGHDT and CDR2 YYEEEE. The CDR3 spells CASSGGPGRTDTQYF. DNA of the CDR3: TGTGCCAGCAGCGGAGGGCCAGGGCGCACAGATACGCAGTATTTT.

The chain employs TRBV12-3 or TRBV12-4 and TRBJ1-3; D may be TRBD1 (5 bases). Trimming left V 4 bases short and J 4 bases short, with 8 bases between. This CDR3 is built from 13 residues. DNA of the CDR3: TGTGCCAGCAGTTGGCGGGGGGGAAACACCATATATTTT. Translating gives CASSWRGGNTIYF.

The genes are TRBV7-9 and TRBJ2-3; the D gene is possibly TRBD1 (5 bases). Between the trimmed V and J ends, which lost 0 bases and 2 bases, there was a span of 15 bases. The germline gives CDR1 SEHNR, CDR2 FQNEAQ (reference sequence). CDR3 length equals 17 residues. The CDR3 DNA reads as TGTGCCAGCAGCTTAGCGAGGACATCTTTTTCCACAGATACGCAGTATTTT. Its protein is CASSLARTSFSTDTQYF.

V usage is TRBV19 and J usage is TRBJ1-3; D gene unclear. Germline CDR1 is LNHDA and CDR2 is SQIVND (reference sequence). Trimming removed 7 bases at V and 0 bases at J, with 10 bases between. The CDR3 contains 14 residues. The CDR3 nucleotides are TGTGCCAGTAAGAACCGCTACTCTGGAAACACCATATATTTT. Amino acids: CASKNRYSGNTIYF.

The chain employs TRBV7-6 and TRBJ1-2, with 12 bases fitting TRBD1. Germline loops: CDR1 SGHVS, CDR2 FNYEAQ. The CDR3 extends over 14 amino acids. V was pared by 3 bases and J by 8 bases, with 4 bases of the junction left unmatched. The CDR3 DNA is TGTGCCAGCAGCTTGGGACAGGGGGCTCGAGGCTACACCTTC. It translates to CASSLGQGARGYTF.

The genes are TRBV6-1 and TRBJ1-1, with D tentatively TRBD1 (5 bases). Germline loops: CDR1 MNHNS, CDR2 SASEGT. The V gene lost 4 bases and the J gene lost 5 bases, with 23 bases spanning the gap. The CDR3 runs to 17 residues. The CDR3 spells CASSATEGLGGRTEAFF. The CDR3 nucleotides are TGTGCCAGCAGTGCTACGGAGGGGTTGGGGGGGAGGACTGAAGCTTTCTTT.

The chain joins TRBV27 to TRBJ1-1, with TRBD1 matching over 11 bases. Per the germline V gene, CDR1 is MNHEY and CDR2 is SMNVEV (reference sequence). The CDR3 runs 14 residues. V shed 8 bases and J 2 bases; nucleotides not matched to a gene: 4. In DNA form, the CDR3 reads TGTGCCAGCGGGGACAGGGGGGATAACACTGAAGCTTTCTTT. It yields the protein CASGDRGDNTEAFF.

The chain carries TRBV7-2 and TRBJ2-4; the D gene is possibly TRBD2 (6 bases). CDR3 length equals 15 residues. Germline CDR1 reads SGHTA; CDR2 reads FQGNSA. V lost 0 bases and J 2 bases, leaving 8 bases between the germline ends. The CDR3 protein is CASSLAAGSKNIQYF. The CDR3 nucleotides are TGTGCCAGCAGCTTAGCAGCGGGTTCCAAAAACATTCAGTACTTC.

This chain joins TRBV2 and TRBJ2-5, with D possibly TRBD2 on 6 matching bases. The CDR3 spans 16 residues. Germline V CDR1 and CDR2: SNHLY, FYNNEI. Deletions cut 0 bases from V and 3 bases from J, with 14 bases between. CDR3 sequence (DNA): TGTGCCAGCAGTGAAGCGTCGGGACTGATGGAAGAGACCCAGTACTTC. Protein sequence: CASSEASGLMEETQYF.

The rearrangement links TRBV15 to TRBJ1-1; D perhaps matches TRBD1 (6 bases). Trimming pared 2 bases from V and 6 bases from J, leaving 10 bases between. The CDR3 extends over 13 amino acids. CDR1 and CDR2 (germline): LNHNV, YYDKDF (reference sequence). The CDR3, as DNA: TGTGCCACCAGCAGAACCGGGACACCTGAAGCTTTCTTT. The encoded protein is CATSRTGTPEAFF.

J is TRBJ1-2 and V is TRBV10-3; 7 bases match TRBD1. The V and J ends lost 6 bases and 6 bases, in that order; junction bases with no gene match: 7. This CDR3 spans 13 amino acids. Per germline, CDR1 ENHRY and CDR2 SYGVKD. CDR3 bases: TGTGCCATCAGGGGTAGACAGGGCGATGGCTACACCTTC. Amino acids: CAIRGRQGDGYTF.

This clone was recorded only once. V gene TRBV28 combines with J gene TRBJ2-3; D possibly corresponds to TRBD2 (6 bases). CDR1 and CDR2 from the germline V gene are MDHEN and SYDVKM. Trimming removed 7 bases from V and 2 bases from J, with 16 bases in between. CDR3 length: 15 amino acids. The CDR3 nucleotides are TGTGCCAGCAATCCCCCGGGACTTATCACAGATACGCAGTATTTT. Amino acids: CASNPPGLITDTQYF.

The CDR3 nucleotides are TGTGCCAGCAGCCAAGCCGCAGGGCAGTCTTCCTACGAGCAGTACTTC. Protein product: CASSQAAGQSSYEQYF. This chain connects TRBV14 to TRBJ2-7; maybe TRBD1 (5 bases). The CDR3 length is 16 residues. Germline CDR1 reads SGHDN; CDR2 reads FVKESK. Trimming pared 1 base from V and 1 base from J, leaving 14 bases between.